The 8 T cell receptor beta chains given below trace back to one sample, sequenced in a study of blood T cell repertoires in COVID-19 (dated by TCRdb to about 2020). Receptor amplification or capture employed the immunoSEQ multiplex PCR assay. Entries here come from immuneACCESS through TCRdb and include only in-frame sequences with V and J called. Some clones fail to appear in such tables; in the studies checked, an unresolved V gene covers under half of the shortfall, and the cause of the remainder is unknown. For this sample the table gives some 240,000 clones, of which 70% to 85% were detected only once. The leading ten clones occupy over 1.2% of the sample. Sequencing was done on a sample of peripheral blood. The receptors shown here come from a middle-aged woman who had recovered from COVID-19.

The gene calls are TRBV7-2 and TRBJ1-4; unclear D gene. The V end was cut by 0 bases, the J end by 0 bases, with 14 bases between. The CDR3 is 18 residues long. Germline V gives CDR1 SGHTA, CDR2 FQGNSA. The CDR3 spells CASSLARGSFATNEKLFF. The CDR3 nucleotides are TGTGCCAGCAGCTTAGCGAGAGGGAGTTTTGCAACTAATGAAAAACTGTTTTTT.

V usage is TRBV5-1 and J usage is TRBJ2-7; no clear D gene. The germline CDR1 and CDR2 sequences are SGHRS and YFSETQ. The CDR3 sequence is 14 residues long. Trimming removed 7 bases at V and 2 bases at J, with 16 bases between. Here the CDR3 DNA reads TGCGCCAGCCGAGACACAGTGGGTACCTACGAGCAGTACTTC. Its protein product is CASRDTVGTYEQYF.

V gene TRBV28 combines with J gene TRBJ1-1; D is unclear. Trimming took 6 bases from V and 8 from J, leaving 13 bases between them. From germline, CDR1 is MDHEN and CDR2 SYDVKM. The CDR3 spans 12 residues. The CDR3 loop reads CASSRGEWEAFF. As DNA, the CDR3 is TGTGCCAGCAGCCGAGGTGAGTGGGAAGCTTTCTTT.

This chain joins TRBV6-5 and TRBJ2-7; possibly TRBD2 for D (6 bases). V lost 6 bases and J 0 bases, leaving 12 bases between the germline ends. Germline CDR1 MNHEY, CDR2 SVGAGI. The CDR3 consists of 14 residues. The CDR3 DNA follows: TGTGCCAGCAGAACCCCCGGGAGCTCCTACGAGCAGTACTTC. This codes for CASRTPGSSYEQYF.

The chain links TRBV12-5 to TRBJ2-7; possibly TRBD2 for D (5 bases). The CDR3 loop spans 14 amino acids. Trimming shortened V by 4 bases and J by 7 bases, and 17 bases separated the two germline ends. The germline V gene has CDR1 LGHNT and CDR2 FRNRAP. Here the CDR3 reads CASGSGLREREQYF. The CDR3 region has the DNA TGTGCTAGTGGTTCCGGATTAAGGGAGAGAGAGCAGTACTTC. Complete variable domain (other parts from reference TRBV12-5 and TRBJ2-7): DARVTQTPRHKVTEMGQEVTMRCQPILGHNTVFWYRQTMMQGLELLAYFRNRAPLDDSGMPKDRFSAEMPDATLATLKIQPSEPRDSAVYFCASGSGLREREQYFGPGTRLTVT.

The chain links TRBV4-1 to TRBJ1-1; D is uncertain. The CDR3 runs 13 residues. Germline CDR1 reads MGHRA; CDR2 reads YSYEKL. V lost 0 bases and J lost 9, with 11 bases in between. Here the CDR3 reads CASSQDRETKAFF. For the CDR3, the DNA is TGCGCCAGCAGCCAAGATCGAGAGACAAAAGCTTTCTTT.

DNA for the CDR3: TGTGCCAGCGGGCCGGGGAAAACTAATCAGCCCCAGCATTTT. It translates to CASGPGKTNQPQHF. This sequence joins TRBV6-6 and TRBJ1-5, with no clear D. This CDR3 comprises 14 residues. Germline assignment: CDR1 MNHNY and CDR2 SVGAGI (reference sequence). Trimming shortened V by 8 bases and J by 4 bases, and 15 bases separated the two germline ends.

This clone has only a few counts. The chain uses TRBV7-9 and TRBJ1-2; perhaps TRBD1 as D (5 bases). Germline assignment: CDR1 SEHNR and CDR2 FQNEAQ (reference sequence). The CDR3 covers 16 residues. The V end lost 4 bases, the J end lost 5 bases, and 20 bases lay between the germline ends. CDR3 DNA sequence: TGTGCCAGCAGCTACCGGGGGAATGGTGCCAGTTATGGCTACACCTTC. Protein sequence: CASSYRGNGASYGYTF.